This TCR beta chain was identified during a study of T cell responses to AZD1222 COVID-19 vaccine. The data were produced by immunoSEQ multiplex PCR, yet TCRdb's version contains in-frame clones alone and is incomplete. The sample consists of 150,000 to 180,000 clones, 88% of them appearing once. Trimming stripped 0 bases from V and 4 bases from J, with 7 bases between. This CDR3 has 14 residues. CDR1 is LGHNA, CDR2 YSLEER, per germline. The receptor was derived from an adult in good health. Source: peripheral blood, taken on day 0 of AZD1222 vaccination. This sequence joins TRBV4-3 and TRBJ1-5; TRBD1 is a possible D gene (6 bases). The CDR3 DNA is TGCGCCAGCAGCCAAGACAGGGGAAATCAGCCCCAGCATTTT. Protein sequence: CASSQDRGNQPQHF.